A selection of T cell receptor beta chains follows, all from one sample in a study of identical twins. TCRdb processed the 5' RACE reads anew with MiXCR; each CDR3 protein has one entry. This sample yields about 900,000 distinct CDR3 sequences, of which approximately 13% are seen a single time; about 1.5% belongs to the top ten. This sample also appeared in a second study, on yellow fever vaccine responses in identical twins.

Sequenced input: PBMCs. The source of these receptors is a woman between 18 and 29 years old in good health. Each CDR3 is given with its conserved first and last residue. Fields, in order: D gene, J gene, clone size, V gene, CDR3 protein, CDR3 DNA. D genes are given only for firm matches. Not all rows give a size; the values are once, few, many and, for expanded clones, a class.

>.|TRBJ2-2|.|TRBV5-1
CASSSTRVSGELFF
TGTGCCAGCAGCTCCACCCGGGTCTCCGGGGAGCTGTTTTTT
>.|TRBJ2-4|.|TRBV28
CASSTIYLAKNIQYF
TGTGCCAGCAGCACAATTTACTTAGCCAAAAACATTCAGTACTTC
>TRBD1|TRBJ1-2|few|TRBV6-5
CASSYPGAGGLSNYGYTF
TGTGCCAGCAGTTACCCTGGGGCAGGGGGGCTTTCTAACTATGGCTACACCTTC
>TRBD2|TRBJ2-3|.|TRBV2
CASSEGSGRISDTQYF
TGTGCCAGCAGTGAGGGGAGCGGGAGAATCTCAGATACGCAGTATTTT
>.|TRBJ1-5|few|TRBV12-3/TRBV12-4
CASSLAQPQPQHF
TGTGCCAGCAGTTTAGCTCAACCCCAGCCCCAGCATTTT
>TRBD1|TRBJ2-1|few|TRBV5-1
CASRGQGANYEQFF
TGCGCCAGCAGGGGACAGGGGGCTAACTATGAGCAGTTCTTC
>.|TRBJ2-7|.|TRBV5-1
CASSQNEGEQYF
TGCGCCAGCAGCCAAAACGAGGGCGAGCAGTACTTC
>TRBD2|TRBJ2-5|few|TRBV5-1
CASSKSGSLETQYF
TGCGCCAGCAGCAAAAGCGGGAGTCTAGAGACCCAGTACTTC
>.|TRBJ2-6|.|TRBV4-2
CASSLPWGGANVLTF
TGTGCCAGCAGCCTCCCTTGGGGTGGGGCCAACGTCCTGACTTTC
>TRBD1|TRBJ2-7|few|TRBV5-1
CASSGTTGVYEQYF
TGCGCCAGCAGCGGAACTACAGGGGTTTACGAGCAGTACTTC
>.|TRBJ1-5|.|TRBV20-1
CSARSGGATQPQHF
TGCAGTGCTAGATCCGGGGGCGCGACCCAGCCCCAGCATTTT
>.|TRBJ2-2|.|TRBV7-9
CASSLGDIYTGELFF
TGTGCCAGCAGCTTAGGGGACATATACACCGGGGAGCTGTTTTTT
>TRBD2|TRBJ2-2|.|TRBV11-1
CASRLGASGGLNTGELFF
TGTGCCAGCAGATTAGGTGCTAGCGGGGGGCTGAACACCGGGGAGCTGTTTTTT
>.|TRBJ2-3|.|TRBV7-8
CASSLAPPWTSGGTDTQYF
TGTGCCAGCAGCTTAGCGCCACCCTGGACCTCCGGGGGCACAGATACGCAGTATTTT
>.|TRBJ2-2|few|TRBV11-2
CASSSIKNTGELFF
TGTGCCAGCAGCAGCATAAAGAACACCGGGGAGCTGTTTTTT
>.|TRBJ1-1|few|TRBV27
CARLDSGLEAFF
TGTGCCAGACTTGATTCTGGACTGGAAGCTTTCTTT
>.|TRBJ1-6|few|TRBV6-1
CASRSAGSSPLHF
TGTGCCAGCAGGTCAGCGGGAAGTTCACCCCTCCACTTT
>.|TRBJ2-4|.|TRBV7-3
CASSVSGAKNIQYF
TGTGCCAGCAGCGTTAGCGGAGCCAAAAACATTCAGTACTTC
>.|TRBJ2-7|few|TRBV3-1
CASSQAITEQYF
TGTGCCAGCAGCCAAGCCATTACGGAGCAGTACTTC
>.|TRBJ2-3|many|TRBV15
CATSRVGIADTQYF
TGTGCCACCAGCAGGGTTGGTATCGCAGATACGCAGTATTTT
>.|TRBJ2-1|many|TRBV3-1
CASSLDYDYYNEQFF
TGTGCCAGCAGCCTTGACTACGACTACTACAATGAGCAGTTCTTC
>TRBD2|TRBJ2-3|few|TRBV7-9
CASSPRLAGVVAQYF
TGTGCCAGCAGCCCTAGACTAGCGGGAGTGGTAGCGCAGTATTTT
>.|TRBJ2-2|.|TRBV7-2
CASSRGDTTGELFF
TGTGCCAGCAGCCGCGGGGATACCACCGGGGAGCTGTTTTTT
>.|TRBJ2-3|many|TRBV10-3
CAISTNEGATQYF
TGTGCCATCAGTACCAACGAGGGAGCTACGCAGTATTTT
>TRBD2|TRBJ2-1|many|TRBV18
CASSPPGLAGATYNEQFF
TGTGCCAGCTCACCACCGGGACTAGCGGGCGCAACCTACAATGAGCAGTTCTTC
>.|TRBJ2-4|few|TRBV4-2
CASSQATGTYGLQYF
TGTGCCAGCAGCCAGGCTACCGGGACCTATGGACTTCAGTACTTC
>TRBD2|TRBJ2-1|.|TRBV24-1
CATSDFSASGSGNEQFF
TGTGCCACCAGTGATTTTAGCGCTAGCGGGAGCGGCAATGAGCAGTTCTTC
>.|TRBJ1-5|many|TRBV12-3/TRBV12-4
CASTLGSAGGSNQPQHF
TGTGCCAGCACCCTCGGGTCGGCAGGAGGGAGCAATCAGCCCCAGCATTTT
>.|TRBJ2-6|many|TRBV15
CATRTSGANVLTF
TGTGCCACCAGGACCTCTGGGGCCAACGTCCTGACTTTC